A single sample gave rise to the 10 T cell receptor beta chains below, sequenced in a study of T cells in localized non-small cell lung cancer. Assay used: immunoSEQ multiplex PCR; TCRdb lists only in-frame clones, some missing. The table records approximately 3,000 clones, around 25% of them present only once. The sequences come from lung tumor tissue, collected before any cancer treatment. All receptors come from a male donor at least 60 years old with stage II lung adenocarcinoma.

This chain joins TRBV19 and TRBJ2-2; the D is unclear. The germline CDR1 and CDR2 sequences are LNHDA and SQIVND (reference sequence). V lost 6 bases, J lost 2 bases, and 7 bases lay in between. This CDR3 has 13 residues. The CDR3 reads CASRMSNTGELFF. The CDR3 nucleotides are TGTGCCAGTAGGATGTCCAACACCGGGGAGCTGTTTTTT.

This clone was detected only a few times. V and J are TRBV6-8 and TRBJ1-5; D call uncertain. The length of the CDR3 is 16 residues. Germline assignment: CDR1 MNHGY and CDR2 SAAAGT. V was clipped by 4 bases and J by 4 bases, with 17 bases between them. This chain's CDR3 is CASSSFTAFENQPQHF. The CDR3 DNA sequence: TGTGCCAGCAGTTCTTTTACGGCGTTTGAGAATCAGCCCCAGCATTTT.

A few counts support this clone. DNA of the CDR3: TGTGCCAGCAGTTCTCAGGGGGACGACGAGCAGTACTTC. It codes for CASSSQGDDEQYF. The V and J genes are TRBV6-8 and TRBJ2-7; 7 bases align to TRBD1. Germline V lookup: CDR1 MNHGY, CDR2 SAAAGT. The CDR3 extends over 13 amino acids. V was clipped by 4 bases and J by 5 bases; unmatched bases: 5.

The chain joins TRBV11-3 to TRBJ2-7, with 9 bases matching TRBD1. Per the germline V gene, CDR1 is SGHNT and CDR2 is YENEEA. V shed 5 bases, J shed 5 bases, and the junction held 10 bases outside the gene matches. The CDR3 runs 15 residues. The CDR3 bases are TGTGCCAGCAGCGACCCGTTCCGGACAGGGGACGAGCAGTACTTC. It yields the protein CASSDPFRTGDEQYF.

This clone was picked up a small number of times. This sequence joins TRBV5-1 and TRBJ2-2, with D tentatively TRBD1 (5 bases). This CDR3 spans 15 amino acids. V lost 0 bases to trimming and J lost 3 bases, with 9 bases between them. CDR1 and CDR2 (germline): SGHRS, YFSETQ. CDR3: CASSLVLTDTGELFF. The DNA for the CDR3 is TGCGCCAGCAGCTTGGTACTGACAGACACCGGGGAGCTGTTTTTT.

This clone has just a few counts. V and J are TRBV6-8 and TRBJ1-1, with TRBD1 identical over 7 bases. V gave up 6 bases and J gave up 0 bases; unmatched junction bases: 10. The CDR3 runs to 16 residues. CDR1 is MNHGY and CDR2 is SAAAGT in the germline V gene. The CDR3 region is CASRPGTESMNTEAFF. The DNA for the CDR3 is TGTGCCAGCAGACCTGGGACAGAATCGATGAACACTGAAGCTTTCTTT.

The rearrangement uses TRBV29-1 and TRBJ2-5; maybe TRBD2 (6 bases). This CDR3 contains 12 residues. Trimming took 7 bases from V and 4 from J, leaving 13 bases between them. From germline, CDR1 is SQVTM and CDR2 ANQGSEA. The CDR3 loop is CSAVGGAETQYF. CDR3 nucleotides: TGCAGCGCCGTCGGAGGGGCAGAGACCCAGTACTTC.

This chain joins TRBV5-1 and TRBJ1-4, with D possibly matching TRBD1 (5 bases). In germline, CDR1 is SGHRS, CDR2 YFSETQ. This CDR3 comprises 14 residues. Trimming left V 0 bases short and J 10 bases short, with 13 bases between. Here the CDR3 reads CASSLEGWPGKLFF. For the CDR3, the DNA is TGCGCCAGCAGCTTGGAGGGGTGGCCGGGAAAACTGTTTTTT.

This clone is a singleton in its sample. The V call is TRBV19, the J call TRBJ1-1, with 7 bases fitting TRBD1. Germline V lookup: CDR1 LNHDA, CDR2 SQIVND (reference sequence). The CDR3 is 15 residues long. With 5 bases clipped from V and 4 bases from J, the junction kept 10 bases outside the gene matches. CDR3: CASSASRGRSTEAFF. The CDR3 DNA reads TGTGCCAGTAGTGCCTCAAGGGGGCGCAGCACTGAAGCTTTCTTT.

In its sample, this clone is medium-sized. The rearrangement joins TRBV11-3 to TRBJ2-1, with D possibly TRBD1 on 5 matching bases. V lost 4 bases, J lost 2 bases, and 15 bases lay in between. Germline V lookup: CDR1 SGHNT, CDR2 YENEEA. CDR3 length: 16 amino acids. Written as DNA, the CDR3 is TGTGCCAGCAGCTCCCGACGACAGTACACCTACAATGAGCAGTTCTTC. It yields the protein CASSSRRQYTYNEQFF.